This TCR beta chain was recovered during a study of neoadjuvant anti-PD-1 for oral cavity cancer. Whole-study context: Most patients had three to four biweekly doses of 3 mg/kg nivolumab before resection.

For this clone: Within the sample, other DNA sequences also encode this same CDR3.

CDR1 is SNHLY, CDR2 FYNNEI, per germline. The CDR3 length is 14 residues. V lost 1 base to trimming and J lost 0 bases, with 6 bases between them. Some clones are missing from TCRdb's copy, which holds only in-frame ones; the method was immunoSEQ multiplex PCR. The table includes tens of thousands of clones, approximately 79% detected once. The genes are TRBV2 and TRBJ1-1; D perhaps matches TRBD1 (5 bases). This receptor was obtained from a person aged 35-80 years with oral cavity squamous cell carcinoma. Specimen: PBMCs, collected before nivolumab (anti-PD-1) treatment. The CDR3, as DNA: TGTGCCAGCAGTGAAGGGGGCCTGAACACTGAAGCTTTCTTT. Translated: CASSEGGLNTEAFF.